Below, 29 T cell receptor beta chains from the same sample are listed, as sequenced in a study of shared T cell receptors in the human thymus. The data were produced by immunoSEQ multiplex PCR, yet TCRdb's version contains in-frame clones alone and is incomplete. In the table there are 600,000 or so clones, 70% to 90% of which are singletons. The same data also went into a second study, on human thymus T cells.

The sequenced sample was thymocytes. These receptors were obtained from a boy under three years old with a congenital heart defect.

This chain uses TRBV11-2 with TRBJ2-1, with D uncertain. The V gene lost 1 base and the J gene lost 9 bases, with 13 bases spanning the gap. The germline gives CDR1 SGHAT, CDR2 FQNNGV. The CDR3 spans 14 residues. The CDR3 region is CASSLVVPAAEQFF. As DNA, the CDR3 is TGTGCCAGCAGCTTAGTAGTACCCGCGGCTGAGCAGTTCTTC.

CDR3 amino acids: CASSQQGNTGELFF. CDR3 DNA: TGCGCCAGCAGCCAGCAGGGAAACACCGGGGAGCTGTTTTTT. This sequence joins TRBV4-1 and TRBJ2-2, with D possibly being TRBD1 (5 bases). CDR1 is MGHRA and CDR2 is YSYEKL in the germline V gene. Trimming took 3 bases from V and 2 from J, leaving 7 bases between them. The CDR3 is made up of 14 amino acids.

DNA of the CDR3: TGTGCCAGCAGCCCACTTAGCGGTGGCAGGGCACTCGGCTACACCTTC. Translation: CASSPLSGGRALGYTF. The chain joins TRBV11-2 to TRBJ1-2; maybe TRBD1 (5 bases). V was clipped by 5 bases and J by 8 bases, with 24 bases between them. The CDR3 length is 16 residues. Germline-derived CDR1 and CDR2 are SGHAT and FQNNGV.

CDR3 region: CASSYEGIAGGPHNEQFF. CDR3 DNA sequence: TGTGCCAGCAGCTATGAGGGTATAGCGGGGGGCCCCCACAATGAGCAGTTCTTC. The V call is TRBV7-9, the J call TRBJ2-1, with 10 bases identical to TRBD2. Trimming at V came to 4 bases and at J to 5 bases, leaving 14 bases not matched to a gene. The CDR3 has 18 amino acids. Germline CDR1 reads SEHNR; CDR2 reads FQNEAQ (reference sequence).

J is TRBJ1-1 and V is TRBV28, with TRBD1 identical over 8 bases. The V gene's germline CDR1 is MDHEN and CDR2 SYDVKM. V shed 3 bases, J shed 2 bases, and the junction held 8 bases outside the gene matches. The CDR3 consists of 16 residues. CDR3 amino acids: CASSFSKGQANTEAFF. The CDR3 DNA is TGTGCCAGCAGTTTTAGCAAGGGACAGGCCAACACTGAAGCTTTCTTT.

This clone showed up just a few times. V is TRBV19 and J is TRBJ1-4, with 8 positions matching TRBD1. This CDR3 region has 13 residues. The J segment lost 7 bases and the V segment lost 8 bases, leaving 6 bases of the junction unmatched. Germline CDR1 LNHDA, CDR2 SQIVND (reference sequence). CDR3 nucleotide sequence: TGTGCCAGTTCGACAGGGGAAGGTGAAAAACTGTTTTTT. Protein: CASSTGEGEKLFF.

The chain joins TRBV15 to TRBJ2-3, with D possibly matching TRBD2 (6 bases). The V gene's germline CDR1 is LNHNV and CDR2 YYDKDF (reference sequence). This CDR3 is built from 14 residues. The V end was cut by 9 bases, the J end by 2 bases, with 15 bases between. The CDR3 DNA reads TGTGCCACAGATCGGGAGAGAAACACAGATACGCAGTATTTT. Protein product: CATDRERNTDTQYF.

This chain links TRBV9 with TRBJ2-2, with 11 bases that match TRBD1. Per the germline V gene, CDR1 is SGDLS and CDR2 is YYNGEE. The CDR3 length is 15 residues. J lost 5 bases, V lost 4 bases, and 4 bases had no gene match. The CDR3 region has the DNA TGTGCCAGCAGCCCGGGACAGGGGGATACCGGGGAGCTGTTTTTT. It is translated as CASSPGQGDTGELFF.

DNA of the CDR3: TGTGCCAGCAGTCCTGAGACAGGGATGAATTCACCCCTCCACTTT. Translated, it gives CASSPETGMNSPLHF. The chain employs TRBV27 and TRBJ1-6; 7 bases are shared with TRBD1. V was clipped by 5 bases and J by 7 bases; unmatched bases: 8. CDR3 length: 15 residues. Germline V gene lookup returns CDR1 MNHEY and CDR2 SMNVEV (reference sequence).

This chain joins TRBV27 and TRBJ1-2; D is uncertain. Germline V gene data show CDR1 as MNHEY and CDR2 as SMNVEV (reference sequence). CDR3 length: 16 amino acids. V was clipped by 0 bases and J by 3 bases, with 14 bases between them. DNA for the CDR3: TGTGCCAGCAGTTTATCGTGGCAATCATCATACTATGGCTACACCTTC. Protein product: CASSLSWQSSYYGYTF.

The chain uses TRBV10-3 and TRBJ2-3, with TRBD2 matching over 14 bases. From germline, CDR1 is ENHRY and CDR2 SYGVKD. V lost 6 bases to trimming and J lost 7 bases; unmatched junction nucleotides: 12. The CDR3 is made up of 17 amino acids. The CDR3 DNA reads as TGTGCCATCAGGGCAGCTTTGGGACTAGCGGGAGTACATACGCAGTATTTT. Translating it yields CAIRAALGLAGVHTQYF.

The count of this clone is one. The chain has TRBV27 and TRBJ1-5; D not resolved. V lost 5 bases and J 3 bases, leaving 23 bases between the germline ends. The CDR3 runs to 18 residues. Germline V gives CDR1 MNHEY, CDR2 SMNVEV (reference sequence). The CDR3 reads CASSPCSDGSVHNQPQHF. The DNA for the CDR3 is TGTGCCAGCAGTCCCTGCTCAGACGGTAGCGTTCACAATCAGCCCCAGCATTTT.

The chain links TRBV15 to TRBJ1-1; D is ambiguous. Germline CDR1 LNHNV, CDR2 YYDKDF (reference sequence). V gave up 0 bases and J gave up 1 base, with 15 bases separating them. The CDR3 sequence is 17 residues long. The CDR3 loop reads CATSRDYTAKPNTEAFF. The CDR3 DNA follows: TGTGCCACCAGCAGAGATTATACAGCAAAGCCGAACACTGAAGCTTTCTTT.

This chain connects TRBV11-1 to TRBJ2-1; D perhaps matches TRBD2 (6 bases). Looked up from germline, CDR1 is SGHAT and CDR2 is FQDESV (reference sequence). The CDR3 extends over 13 amino acids. V gave up 4 bases and J gave up 6 bases, with 10 bases separating them. DNA for the CDR3: TGTGCCAGCAGCTGGACGCGGGGCAATGAGCAGTTCTTC. Translated: CASSWTRGNEQFF.

This clone has a single count. This chain links TRBV7-8 with TRBJ2-2; TRBD2 matches at 14 bases. The germline CDR1 and CDR2 sequences are SGHVS and FQNEAQ. The CDR3 runs 19 residues. V was clipped by 4 bases and J by 6 bases; unmatched bases: 13. Here the CDR3 reads CASSYSTSGRATTAGELFF. The DNA of the CDR3 is TGTGCCAGCAGCTACTCGACTAGCGGGAGGGCGACTACGGCCGGGGAGCTGTTTTTT. The entire variable domain, with the rest obtained from reference TRBV7-8 and TRBJ2-2, is as follows: GAGVSQSPRYKVAKRGQDVALRCDPISGHVSLFWYQQALGQGPEFLTYFQNEAQLDKSGLPSDRFFAERPEGSVSTLKIQRTQQEDSAVYLCASSYSTSGRATTAGELFFGEGSRLTVL.

This sequence joins TRBV27 and TRBJ2-2, with 7 bases that match TRBD2. J was trimmed by 5 bases and V by 6 bases; bases with no gene match: 12. The CDR3 runs to 16 residues. CDR1 and CDR2 (germline): MNHEY, SMNVEV (reference sequence). This CDR3 is CASRRWEGKDTGELFF. The CDR3 DNA sequence: TGTGCCAGCAGACGGTGGGAGGGGAAGGATACCGGGGAGCTGTTTTTT.

The chain recombines TRBV5-1 with TRBJ2-7; 9 bases agree with TRBD2. CDR3 length: 14 amino acids. Germline-derived CDR1 and CDR2 are SGHRS and YFSETQ. V was clipped by 4 bases and J by 4 bases; unmatched bases: 6. Here the CDR3 reads CASSGPGLAYEQYF. DNA for the CDR3: TGCGCCAGCAGCGGCCCGGGACTAGCTTACGAGCAGTACTTC.

This rearrangement joins TRBV28 to TRBJ1-2; D is unresolved. Trimming pared 7 bases from V and 7 bases from J, leaving 16 bases between. Germline assignment: CDR1 MDHEN and CDR2 SYDVKM. This CDR3 has 13 residues. The CDR3 sequence: CASTFIVGGGYTF. The CDR3 DNA follows: TGTGCCAGCACCTTTATCGTCGGTGGTGGCTACACCTTC.

CDR3 DNA: TGTGCCAGCAGCTACCTACGACAGGGGAGCGGACCCCTCCACTTT. Amino acid sequence: CASSYLRQGSGPLHF. V usage is TRBV5-8 and J usage is TRBJ1-6; 8 bases are shared with TRBD1. J was trimmed by 12 bases and V by 3 bases; bases with no gene match: 11. There are 15 residues in the CDR3. The germline gives CDR1 SGHTS, CDR2 YDEGEE.

The CDR3 region has the DNA TGTGCCAGCAGTCGACACACAGATACGCAGTATTTT. It translates to CASSRHTDTQYF. The chain couples TRBV27 to TRBJ2-3; D gene uncertain. The V end lost 5 bases, the J end lost 2 bases, and 5 bases lay between the germline ends. The CDR3 length is 12 residues. The germline V gene has CDR1 MNHEY and CDR2 SMNVEV (reference sequence).

The chain joins TRBV4-3 to TRBJ2-1; 8 bases are shared with TRBD2. V shed 1 base and J 0 bases; nucleotides not matched to a gene: 8. Per germline, CDR1 LGHNA and CDR2 YSLEER. The CDR3 spans 18 residues. CDR3 DNA sequence: TGCGCCAGCAGCCAAGCCCCCGGGAGGGGTACCTCCTACAATGAGCAGTTCTTC. Its protein product is CASSQAPGRGTSYNEQFF.

The CDR3 nucleotides are TGCGCCAGCAGCCCTATGACCCGGAGCCCCCCAGCCCGAGCGCGGGAAAAACTGTTTTTT. Amino acid sequence: CASSPMTRSPPARAREKLFF. This chain joins TRBV4-1 and TRBJ1-4; D ambiguous. The germline V gene has CDR1 MGHRA and CDR2 YSYEKL. There are 20 residues in the CDR3. Trimming pared 4 bases from V and 8 bases from J, leaving 32 bases between.

This rearrangement joins TRBV28 to TRBJ1-1; no reliable D call. Germline CDR1 MDHEN, CDR2 SYDVKM. V was trimmed by 5 bases and J by 0 bases, leaving 16 bases between them. CDR3 length equals 16 residues. The chain's CDR3 is CASSPPGAVLNTEAFF. The CDR3 coding sequence is TGTGCCAGCAGTCCCCCGGGAGCTGTATTGAACACTGAAGCTTTCTTT. Supplemented by reference TRBV28 and TRBJ1-1, the full variable domain reads DVKVTQSSRYLVKRTGEKVFLECVQDMDHENMFWYRQDPGLGLRLIYFSYDVKMKEKGDIPEGYSVSREKKERFSLILESASTNQTSMYLCASSPPGAVLNTEAFFGQGTRLTVV.

The rearrangement uses TRBV4-1 and TRBJ2-5, with 9 nucleotides matching TRBD1. Germline V gene lookup returns CDR1 MGHRA and CDR2 YSYEKL. Germline trimming cut 8 bases from V and 5 bases from J; bases unmatched to any gene: 6. This CDR3 has 13 amino acids. The DNA of the CDR3 is TGCGCCAGCCAGGACAGGGGTGAGGAGACCCAGTACTTC. Translation gives CASQDRGEETQYF.

The rearrangement uses TRBV27 and TRBJ1-6, with D possibly matching TRBD1 (5 bases). This CDR3 comprises 15 residues. Trimming removed 3 bases at V and 3 bases at J, with 9 bases between. Germline CDR1 is MNHEY and CDR2 is SMNVEV (reference sequence). CDR3 in DNA: TGTGCCAGCAGTTTCGGACAAAACTATAATTCACCCCTCCACTTT. Translated: CASSFGQNYNSPLHF.

The V and J genes are TRBV4-1 and TRBJ2-3; TRBD2 matches at 7 bases. V lost 3 bases and J lost 0; bases outside the gene matches: 6. The CDR3 spans 16 residues. Germline V gene lookup returns CDR1 MGHRA and CDR2 YSYEKL. The CDR3 loop is CASSQETSTSTDTQYF. In DNA, the CDR3 is TGCGCCAGCAGCCAGGAGACTAGCACGAGCACAGATACGCAGTATTTT.

The V call is TRBV27, the J call TRBJ1-1, with 7 bases that match TRBD1. CDR1 is MNHEY and CDR2 is SMNVEV in the germline V gene (reference sequence). The CDR3 covers 14 residues. After removal of 5 bases from V and 7 bases from J, the junction contained 10 bases not matched to a gene. The CDR3 sequence is CASSTRGLDHEAFF. The CDR3 bases are TGTGCCAGCAGTACGAGGGGGCTTGATCATGAAGCTTTCTTT.

This chain joins TRBV25-1 and TRBJ2-1; D remains unclear. The CDR3 is 15 amino acids. V was shortened by 3 bases and J by 5 bases, with 14 bases between the two germline ends. CDR1 is MGHDK, CDR2 SYGVNS, per germline. CDR3 sequence reads: CASSDGGPRHNEQFF. Here the CDR3 DNA reads TGTGCCAGCAGTGATGGTGGGCCCCGTCACAATGAGCAGTTCTTC.

V and J are TRBV27 and TRBJ1-3; weak D call: TRBD1 (5 bases). Trimming took off 4 bases at V and 2 bases at J, with 15 bases between the two ends. The CDR3 extends over 16 amino acids. Germline CDR1 MNHEY, CDR2 SMNVEV (reference sequence). The chain's CDR3 is CASSSTPDSTGNTIYF. Here the CDR3 DNA reads TGTGCCAGCAGTTCCACCCCTGACAGCACTGGAAACACCATATATTTT.